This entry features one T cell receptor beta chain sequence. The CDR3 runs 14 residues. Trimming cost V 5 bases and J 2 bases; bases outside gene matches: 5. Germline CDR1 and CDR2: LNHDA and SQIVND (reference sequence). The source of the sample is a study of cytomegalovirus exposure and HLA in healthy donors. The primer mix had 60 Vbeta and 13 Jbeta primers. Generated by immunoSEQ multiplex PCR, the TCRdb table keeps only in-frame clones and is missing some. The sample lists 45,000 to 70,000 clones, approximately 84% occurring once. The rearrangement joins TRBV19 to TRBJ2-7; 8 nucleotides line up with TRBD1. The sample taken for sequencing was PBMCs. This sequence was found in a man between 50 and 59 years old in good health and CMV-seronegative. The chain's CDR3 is CASSAGQGPYEQYF. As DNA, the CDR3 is TGTGCCAGTAGTGCCGGACAGGGTCCCTACGAGCAGTACTTC.